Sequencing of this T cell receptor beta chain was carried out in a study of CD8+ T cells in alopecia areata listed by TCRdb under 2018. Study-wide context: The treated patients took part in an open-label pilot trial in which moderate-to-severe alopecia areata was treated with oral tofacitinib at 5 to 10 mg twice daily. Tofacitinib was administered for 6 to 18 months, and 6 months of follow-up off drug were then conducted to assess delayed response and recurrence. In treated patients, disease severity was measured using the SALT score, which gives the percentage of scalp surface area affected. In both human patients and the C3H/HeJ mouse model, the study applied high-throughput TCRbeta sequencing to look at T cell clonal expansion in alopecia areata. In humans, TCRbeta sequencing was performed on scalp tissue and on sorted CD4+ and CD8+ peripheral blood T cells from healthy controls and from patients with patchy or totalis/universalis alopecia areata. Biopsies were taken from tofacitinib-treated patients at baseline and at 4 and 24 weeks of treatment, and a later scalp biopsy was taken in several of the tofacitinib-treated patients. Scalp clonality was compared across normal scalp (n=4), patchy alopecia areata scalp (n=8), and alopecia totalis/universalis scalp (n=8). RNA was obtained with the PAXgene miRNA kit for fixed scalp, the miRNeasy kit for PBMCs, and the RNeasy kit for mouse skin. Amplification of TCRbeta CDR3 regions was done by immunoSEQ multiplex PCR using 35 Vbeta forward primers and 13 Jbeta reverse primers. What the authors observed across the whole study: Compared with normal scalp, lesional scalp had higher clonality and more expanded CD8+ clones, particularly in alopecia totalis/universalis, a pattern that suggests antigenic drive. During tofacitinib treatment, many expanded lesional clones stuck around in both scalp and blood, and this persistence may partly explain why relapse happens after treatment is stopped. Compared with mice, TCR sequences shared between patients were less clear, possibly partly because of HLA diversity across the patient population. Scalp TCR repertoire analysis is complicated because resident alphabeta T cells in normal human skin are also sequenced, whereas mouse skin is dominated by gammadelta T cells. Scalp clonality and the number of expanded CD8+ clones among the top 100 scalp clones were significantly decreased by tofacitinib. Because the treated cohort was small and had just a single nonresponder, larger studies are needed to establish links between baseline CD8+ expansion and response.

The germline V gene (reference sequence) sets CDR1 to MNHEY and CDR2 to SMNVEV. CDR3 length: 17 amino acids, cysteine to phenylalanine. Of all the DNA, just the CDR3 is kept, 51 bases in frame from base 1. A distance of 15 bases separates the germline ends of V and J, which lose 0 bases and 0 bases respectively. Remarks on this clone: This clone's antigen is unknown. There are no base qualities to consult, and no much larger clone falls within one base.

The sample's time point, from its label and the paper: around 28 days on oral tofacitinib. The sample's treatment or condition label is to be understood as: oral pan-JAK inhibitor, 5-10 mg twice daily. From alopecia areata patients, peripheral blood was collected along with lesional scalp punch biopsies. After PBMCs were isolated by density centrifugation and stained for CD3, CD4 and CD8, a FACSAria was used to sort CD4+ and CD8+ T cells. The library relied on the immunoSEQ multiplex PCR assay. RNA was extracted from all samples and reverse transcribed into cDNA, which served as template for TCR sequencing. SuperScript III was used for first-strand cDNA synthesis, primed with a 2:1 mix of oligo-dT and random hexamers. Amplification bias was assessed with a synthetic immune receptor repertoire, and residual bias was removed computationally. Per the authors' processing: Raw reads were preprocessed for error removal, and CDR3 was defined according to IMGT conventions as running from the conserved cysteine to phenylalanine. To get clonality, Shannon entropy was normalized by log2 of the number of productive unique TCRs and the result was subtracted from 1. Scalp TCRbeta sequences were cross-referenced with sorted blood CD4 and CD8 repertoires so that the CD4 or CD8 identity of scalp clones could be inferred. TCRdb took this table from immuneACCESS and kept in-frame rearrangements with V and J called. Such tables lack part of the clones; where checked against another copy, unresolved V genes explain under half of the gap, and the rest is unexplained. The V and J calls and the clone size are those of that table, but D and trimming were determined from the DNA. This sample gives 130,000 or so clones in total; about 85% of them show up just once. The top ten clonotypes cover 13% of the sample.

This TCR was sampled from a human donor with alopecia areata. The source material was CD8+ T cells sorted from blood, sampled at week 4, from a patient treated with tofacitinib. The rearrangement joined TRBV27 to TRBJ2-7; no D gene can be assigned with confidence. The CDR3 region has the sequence CASSLSDPSEVSYEQYF. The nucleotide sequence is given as TGTGCCAGCAGTTTATCGGATCCTTCAGAGGTCTCCTACGAGCAGTACTTC.